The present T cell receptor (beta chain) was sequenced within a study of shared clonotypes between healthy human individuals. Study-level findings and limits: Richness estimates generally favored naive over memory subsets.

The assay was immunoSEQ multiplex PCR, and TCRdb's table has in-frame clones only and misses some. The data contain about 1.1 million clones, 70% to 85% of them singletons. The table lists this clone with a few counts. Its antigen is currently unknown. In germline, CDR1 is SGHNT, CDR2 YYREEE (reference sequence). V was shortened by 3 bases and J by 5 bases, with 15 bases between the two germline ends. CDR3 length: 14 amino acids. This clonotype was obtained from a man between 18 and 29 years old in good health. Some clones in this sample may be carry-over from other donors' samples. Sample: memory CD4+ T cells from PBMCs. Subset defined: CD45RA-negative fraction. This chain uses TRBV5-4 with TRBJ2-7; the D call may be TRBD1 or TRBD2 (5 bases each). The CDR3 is CASSSRDRRNEQYF. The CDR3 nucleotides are TGTGCCAGCAGCTCCCGGGACCGGCGGAACGAGCAGTACTTC.